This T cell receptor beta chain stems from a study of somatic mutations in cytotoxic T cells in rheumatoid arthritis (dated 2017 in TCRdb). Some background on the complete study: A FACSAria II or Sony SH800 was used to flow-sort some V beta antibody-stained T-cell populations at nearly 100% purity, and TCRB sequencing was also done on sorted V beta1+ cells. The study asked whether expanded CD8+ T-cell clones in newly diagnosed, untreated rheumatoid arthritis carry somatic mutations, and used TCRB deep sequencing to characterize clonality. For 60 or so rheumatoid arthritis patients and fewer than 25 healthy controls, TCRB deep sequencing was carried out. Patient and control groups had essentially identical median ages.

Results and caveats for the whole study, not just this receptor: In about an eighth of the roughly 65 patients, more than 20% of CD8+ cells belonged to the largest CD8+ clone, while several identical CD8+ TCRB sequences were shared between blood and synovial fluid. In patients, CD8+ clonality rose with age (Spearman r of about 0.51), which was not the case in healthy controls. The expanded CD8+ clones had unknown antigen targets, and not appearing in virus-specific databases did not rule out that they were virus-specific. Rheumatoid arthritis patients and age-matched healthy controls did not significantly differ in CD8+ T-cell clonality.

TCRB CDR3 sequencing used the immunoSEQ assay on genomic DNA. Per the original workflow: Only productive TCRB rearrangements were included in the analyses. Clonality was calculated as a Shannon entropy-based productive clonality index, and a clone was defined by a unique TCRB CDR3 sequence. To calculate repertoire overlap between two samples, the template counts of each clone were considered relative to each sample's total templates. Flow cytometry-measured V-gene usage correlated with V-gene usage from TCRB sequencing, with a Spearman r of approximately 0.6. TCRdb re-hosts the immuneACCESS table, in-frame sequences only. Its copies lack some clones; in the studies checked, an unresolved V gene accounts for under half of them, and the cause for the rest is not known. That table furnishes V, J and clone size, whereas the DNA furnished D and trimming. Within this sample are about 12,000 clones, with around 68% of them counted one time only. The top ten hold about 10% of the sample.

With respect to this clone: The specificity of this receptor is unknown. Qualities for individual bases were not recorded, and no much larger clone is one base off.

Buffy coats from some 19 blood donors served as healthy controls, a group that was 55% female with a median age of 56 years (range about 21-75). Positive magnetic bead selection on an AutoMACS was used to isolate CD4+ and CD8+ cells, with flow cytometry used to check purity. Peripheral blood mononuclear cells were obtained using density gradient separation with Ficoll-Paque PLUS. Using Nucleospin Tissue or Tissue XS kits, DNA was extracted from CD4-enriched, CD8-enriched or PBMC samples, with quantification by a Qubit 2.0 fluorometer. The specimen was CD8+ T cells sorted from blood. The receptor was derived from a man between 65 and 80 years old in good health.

The CDR3 reads as follows: CATSRGLAGGGELFF. The DNA is TGTGCCACCAGCAGAGGACTAGCGGGAGGCGGGGAGCTGTTTTTT. Here the chain combines TRBV15 and TRBJ2-2, and TRBD2 aligns with 13 junction nucleotides. Reading from cysteine to phenylalanine, the CDR3 counts 15 amino acids. Kept here is only the CDR3 DNA, which spans 45 bases and is read in frame from base 1. Relative to germline, V is missing 1 base and J is missing 7 bases, with 0 bases of the junction outside any gene match. CDR1 is given as LNHNV and CDR2 as YYDKDF, both from the germline V gene (reference sequence). Joined to the reference TRBV15 and TRBJ2-2 proteins, this CDR3 gives the full variable domain: DAMVIQNPRYQVTQFGKPVTLSCSQTLNHNVMYWYQQKSSQAPKLLFHYYDKDFNNEADTPDNFQSRRPNTSFCFLDIRSPGLGDTAMYLCATSRGLAGGGELFFGEGSRLTVL.